The 24 T cell receptor beta chains given below trace back to one sample, sequenced in a study of T-cell reconstitution after alpha-beta-depleted transplantation in children. Unique molecular identifiers were incorporated into the prepared TCRbeta library. MiXCR, run by TCRdb on the PCR reads, gives a single entry per CDR3 protein. The data contain about 470,000 distinct CDR3 sequences, around two fifths of them seen just once; the ten biggest clones take up 27%. The sequenced sample was PBMCs, obtained before TCRalphabeta/CD19-depleted stem cell transplant. The receptors stem from a girl aged 2 to 10 with aplastic anemia, due to receive a stem cell transplant.

This clonotype was observed a few times. The V call is TRBV20-1, the J call TRBJ1-5; D is unclear. With 2 bases removed from V and 7 bases from J, the gap between germline ends came to 12 bases. The CDR3 contains 13 residues. From germline, CDR1 is DFQATT and CDR2 SNEGSKA (reference sequence). The CDR3 is CSARRTEDQPQHF. CDR3 DNA sequence: TGCAGTGCTAGACGGACGGAAGACCAGCCCCAGCATTTT.

This clonotype was seen more than once but under ten times. This CDR3 reads CASSQEASGSVRTGELFF. DNA of the CDR3: TGTGCCAGCAGCCAAGAGGCTAGCGGGAGCGTTAGGACCGGGGAGCTGTTTTTT. The chain couples TRBV4-2 to TRBJ2-2; TRBD2 agrees at 10 bases. V gave up 0 bases and J gave up 5 bases; unmatched junction bases: 9. The CDR3 has 18 residues. In germline, CDR1 is LGHNA, CDR2 YNFKEQ.

CDR3 nucleotides: TGTGCCAGCAGCTTACTAGCATCGGAGACCCAGTACTTC. Translating gives CASSLLASETQYF. V gene TRBV7-6 combines with J gene TRBJ2-5, with D perhaps matching TRBD2 (5 bases). Trimming shortened V by 2 bases and J by 5 bases, and 9 bases separated the two germline ends. Germline CDR1 SGHVS, CDR2 FNYEAQ. There are 13 residues in the CDR3.

The chain carries TRBV5-5 and TRBJ1-3, with D unclear. The germline gives CDR1 SGHKS, CDR2 YYEKEE (reference sequence). This CDR3 spans 14 amino acids. Trimming left V 0 bases short and J 7 bases short, with 11 bases between. CDR3 region: CASSLGVGGNTIYF. The CDR3 DNA sequence: TGTGCCAGCAGCTTGGGAGTAGGCGGGAACACCATATATTTT.

The V and J genes are TRBV20-1 and TRBJ2-7; TRBD2 matches 7 bases. The CDR3 consists of 15 residues. The germline V gene encodes CDR1 DFQATT and CDR2 SNEGSKA (reference sequence). The CDR3 is CRPLPLAPFPYEQYF. CDR3 DNA sequence: TGCAGGCCCCTCCCACTAGCGCCCTTCCCCTACGAGCAGTACTTC.

Note on this clonotype: Mismatch with germline at one junction end may stem from a read error. The CDR3 coding sequence is TGTGCTAGCAGCTTAGAGCTGGGCGATGAGCAGTTCTTC. Translating it yields CASSLELGDEQFF. The chain recombines TRBV7-7 with TRBJ2-1; D ambiguous. The CDR3 is 13 amino acids. CDR1 is SSHAT and CDR2 is FNYEAQ in the germline V gene (reference sequence).

The V call is TRBV5-1, the J call TRBJ1-1; 11 bases fit TRBD1. J gave up 3 bases and V 4 bases, and 11 bases lay outside the gene matches. Germline V gene data show CDR1 as SGHRS and CDR2 as YFSETQ. The CDR3 is 17 residues long. CDR3 sequence (DNA): TGCGCCAGCAGCCTAGACGGACAGGGGGCTGTCGACACTGAAGCTTTCTTT. It codes for CASSLDGQGAVDTEAFF. Full variable domain (remainder filled in from reference TRBV5-1 and TRBJ1-1): KAGVTQTPRYLIKTRGQQVTLSCSPISGHRSVSWYQQTPGQGLQFLFEYFSETQRNKGNFPGRFSGRQFSNSRSEMNVSTLELGDSALYLCASSLDGQGAVDTEAFFGQGTRLTVV.

This clonotype was picked up many times. A much larger clonotype is one base distant, so this may be a read error. This sequence joins TRBV5-6 and TRBJ2-1; D is ambiguous. There are 14 residues in the CDR3. V was shortened by 0 bases and J by 0 bases, with 4 bases between the two germline ends. Germline CDR1 is SGHDT and CDR2 is YYEEEE. CDR3 sequence (DNA): TGTGCCAGCAGCTTGGGGGACTCCTACAATGAGCAGTTCTTC. Its translation is CASSLGDSYNEQFF. The complete variable domain, with remaining parts taken from reference TRBV5-6 and TRBJ2-1, reads DAGVTQSPTHLIKTRGQQVTLRCSPKSGHDTVSWYQQALGQGPQFIFQYYEEEERQRGNFPDRFSGHQFPNYSSELNVNALLLGDSALYLCASSLGDSYNEQFFGPGTRLTVL.

This clonotype was detected ten times or more. V is TRBV28 and J is TRBJ2-5; D is possibly TRBD1 (6 bases). The CDR3 totals 15 residues. Germline-derived CDR1 and CDR2 are MDHEN and SYDVKM. Trimming took off 5 bases at V and 2 bases at J, with 15 bases between the two ends. The CDR3 loop is CASSGTGTRQETQYF. CDR3 DNA sequence: TGTGCCAGCAGTGGGACCGGGACACGACAAGAGACCCAGTACTTC.

This clonotype was counted ten times or more. The genes are TRBV29-1 and TRBJ2-5; no reliable D call. The length of the CDR3 is 13 residues. CDR1 is SQVTM, CDR2 ANQGSEA, per germline. Trimming cost V 6 bases and J 1 base, with 12 bases left between them. CDR3 region: CSVSHRSQETQYF. CDR3 DNA sequence: TGCAGCGTATCCCACCGGTCCCAAGAGACCCAGTACTTC. The variable domain in full, with the rest retrieved from reference TRBV29-1 and TRBJ2-5, is SAVISQKPSRDICQRGTSLTIQCQVDSQVTMMFWYRQQPGQSLTLIATANQGSEATYESGFVIDKFPISRPNLTFSTLTVSNMSPEDSSIYLCSVSHRSQETQYFGPGTRLLVL.

This clonotype was seen more than once but under ten times. The V and J genes are TRBV7-9 and TRBJ1-5; 8 bases line up with TRBD1. Germline loops: CDR1 SEHNR, CDR2 FQNEAQ (reference sequence). This CDR3 has 14 residues. With V trimmed by 5 bases and J by 6 bases, 6 bases remained unmatched. Here the CDR3 reads CASSAQGEAQPQHF. CDR3 nucleotides: TGTGCCAGCAGCGCACAGGGGGAAGCTCAGCCCCAGCATTTT.

This sequence joins TRBV20-1 and TRBJ2-4; TRBD1 or TRBD2 may be the D gene (6 bases each). The CDR3 spans 14 residues. Trimming shortened V by 3 bases and J by 1 base, and 10 bases separated the two germline ends. Per the germline V gene, CDR1 is DFQATT and CDR2 is SNEGSKA (reference sequence). For the CDR3, the DNA is TGCAGTGCTAGCGTGGGGGGCGCCAAAAACATTCAGTACTTC. Residues: CSASVGGAKNIQYF.

The J gene is TRBJ2-3, the V gene TRBV11-2, with a possible D match to TRBD2 (6 bases). Germline CDR1 SGHAT, CDR2 FQNNGV. This CDR3 contains 18 residues. V lost 5 bases and J 6 bases, leaving 27 bases between the germline ends. The CDR3 loop reads CASSPQLSTHGGSDTQYF. The CDR3 DNA sequence: TGTGCCAGCAGCCCACAGTTGTCAACTCATGGAGGGTCGGATACGCAGTATTTT.

The CDR3 coding sequence is TGTGCCAGCAGCCTCGCGAGGGCCGGGACCCAGTACTTC. Protein sequence: CASSLARAGTQYF. The V call is TRBV14, the J call TRBJ2-5, with a tentative D call TRBD2 (5 bases). Trimming shortened V by 4 bases and J by 7 bases, and 13 bases separated the two germline ends. CDR1 is SGHDN, CDR2 FVKESK, per germline. This CDR3 is 13 amino acids long.

The rearrangement links TRBV7-9 to TRBJ2-7, with TRBD2 matching over 11 bases. Germline loops: CDR1 SEHNR, CDR2 FQNEAQ (reference sequence). The V segment lost 6 bases and the J segment 5 bases; nucleotides outside the gene matches: 6. This CDR3 is built from 14 residues. CDR3 nucleotides: TGTGCCAGCAGGGCTAGCGGGAGGAGGAACGAGCAGTACTTC. Residues: CASRASGRRNEQYF.

The chain couples TRBV7-9 to TRBJ2-7; D gene unclear. This CDR3 region has 14 residues. Germline V CDR1 and CDR2: SEHNR, FQNEAQ (reference sequence). V lost 0 bases and J lost 3, with 9 bases in between. CDR3 in amino acids: CASSLARLHYEQYF. In nucleotides, the CDR3 is TGTGCCAGCAGCTTAGCTAGACTCCACTACGAGCAGTACTTC.

The rearrangement links TRBV6-1 to TRBJ2-3; tentatively, D is TRBD2 (5 bases). The CDR3 loop spans 15 amino acids. Trimming stripped 8 bases from V and 1 base from J, with 16 bases between. Germline V gene data show CDR1 as MNHNS and CDR2 as SASEGT. DNA of the CDR3: TGTGCCAGCGCCGAAGGAGCGGCGGGCACAGATACGCAGTATTTT. Translation gives CASAEGAAGTDTQYF.

CDR3 sequence: CSARRTSGRYEQYF. The CDR3 DNA is TGCAGTGCTAGAAGGACTAGCGGGAGGTACGAGCAGTACTTC. This sequence joins TRBV20-1 and TRBJ2-7; 14 nucleotides agree with TRBD2. The CDR3 is 14 residues long. CDR1 is DFQATT, CDR2 SNEGSKA, per germline (reference sequence). The trim removed 2 bases at V and 4 bases at J, leaving 1 base unmatched.

This clonotype was found many times. The V and J genes are TRBV7-9 and TRBJ2-5; D perhaps matches TRBD1 (5 bases). This CDR3 is 14 amino acids long. V shed 4 bases and J shed 1 base, with 10 bases lying between them. Germline CDR1 is SEHNR and CDR2 is FQNEAQ (reference sequence). The CDR3 nucleotides read TGTGCCAGCAGCTCGTCAGGGCCCCAAGAGACCCAGTACTTC. It yields the protein CASSSSGPQETQYF.

This clonotype came up a few times. The V call is TRBV9, the J call TRBJ1-2; D remains unclear. CDR1 and CDR2 from the germline V gene are SGDLS and YYNGEE. This CDR3 has 17 residues. V was trimmed by 0 bases and J by 4 bases, leaving 19 bases between them. CDR3 loop: CASSVASGGSGSYGYTF. For the CDR3, the DNA is TGTGCCAGCAGCGTAGCTAGCGGAGGGTCGGGGAGCTATGGCTACACCTTC.

This clonotype was recorded at least ten times. This chain joins TRBV12-3 or TRBV12-4 and TRBJ2-7; maybe TRBD1 (6 bases). The CDR3 runs 12 residues. Deletions cut 5 bases from V and 7 bases from J, with 12 bases between. CDR3 protein: CASSPQGREQYF. CDR3 bases: TGTGCCAGCAGTCCCCAGGGGAGAGAGCAGTACTTC.

This clonotype was counted a few times. This rearrangement joins TRBV20-1 to TRBJ2-7; 8 bases line up with TRBD1. Trimming took 1 base from V and 0 from J; bases not matched to a gene: 8. This CDR3 contains 16 residues. Per the germline V gene, CDR1 is DFQATT and CDR2 is SNEGSKA (reference sequence). The CDR3 protein is CSARGSTGGNSYEQYF. The CDR3 DNA reads as TGCAGTGCTAGAGGTTCCACAGGGGGGAACTCCTACGAGCAGTACTTC.

This clonotype came up a few times. CDR3 DNA: TGCAGTGCTCGCCGACAACCGAACTATGGCTACACCTTC. Translation gives CSARRQPNYGYTF. The rearrangement uses TRBV20-1 and TRBJ1-2, with D uncertain. The CDR3 runs 13 residues. CDR1 is DFQATT, CDR2 SNEGSKA, per germline (reference sequence). V was clipped by 5 bases and J by 2 bases, with 12 bases between them.

This clonotype was picked up a small number of times. The chain joins TRBV3-1 to TRBJ2-2; D not certain. V was trimmed by 4 bases and J by 6 bases, leaving 9 bases between them. The CDR3 extends over 13 amino acids. Germline-derived CDR1 and CDR2 are LGHDT and YNNKEL (reference sequence). This chain's CDR3 is CASSLLGSGELFF. The CDR3, as DNA: TGTGCCAGCAGCCTTTTGGGCTCCGGGGAGCTGTTTTTT.